A selection of T cell receptor beta chains follows, all from one sample in a study of TIL therapy for anti-PD-1-resistant metastatic lung cancer. This table comes from immunoSEQ multiplex PCR, and its TCRdb copy is limited to in-frame clones, with some not included. Of approximately 87,000 clones in the sample, 55% to 75% are singletons; the top ten hold 10% to 11%. Specimen: tumor tissue, collected at baseline. The receptors were gathered from a person between 25 and 79 years old with non-small cell lung cancer. Both conserved end residues are part of each CDR3.

J: TRBJ2-7
V: TRBV7-2
CDR3: CASSFDTGGGYEQYF

J: TRBJ2-1
V: TRBV6-2/TRBV6-3
CDR3: CASSYYRDSYNEQFF

J: TRBJ2-5
V: TRBV5-1
CDR3: CASNLAGAQETQYF

J: TRBJ2-5
V: TRBV7-8
CDR3: CASSSSRTSGQETQYF

J: TRBJ2-5
V: TRBV7-9
CDR3: CASSYRTGGRHETQYF

J: TRBJ1-2
V: TRBV6-2/TRBV6-3
CDR3: CASSYSTARHDTF

J: TRBJ1-6
V: TRBV30
CDR3: CAWRAHLLGPYNSPLHF

J: TRBJ2-1
V: TRBV4-1
CDR3: CASSPKGLGYNEQFF

J: TRBJ2-5
V: TRBV3-1/TRBV3-2
CDR3: CASSQDLPQLAGDVTQYF

J: TRBJ2-5
V: TRBV30
CDR3: CAWNPEGQETQYF

J: TRBJ1-3
V: TRBV9
CDR3: CASSVVDGAGNTIYF

J: TRBJ2-1
V: TRBV10-3
CDR3: CAISESASGSTLNEQFF

J: TRBJ2-7
V: TRBV7-8
CDR3: CASSLETSGRFVREQYF

J: TRBJ2-1
V: TRBV10-3
CDR3: CAISGTSNDEQFF

J: TRBJ2-3
V: TRBV9
CDR3: CASSVWAGEATDTQYF

J: TRBJ2-5
V: TRBV7-3
CDR3: CASSSRDRGVPETQYF

J: TRBJ2-1
V: TRBV4-3
CDR3: CASSQEVSGGRYNEQFF

J: TRBJ2-1
V: TRBV19
CDR3: CASSRDGRQGGWNEQFF

J: TRBJ2-7
V: TRBV28
CDR3: CASSYRVSDEQYF

J: TRBJ2-1
V: TRBV2
CDR3: CASGLAGAYNEQFF

J: TRBJ2-5
V: TRBV5-8
CDR3: CASSLRSGSWQETQYF

J: TRBJ2-1
V: TRBV28
CDR3: CASSSPGTGYNEQFF

J: TRBJ2-5
V: TRBV4-1
CDR3: CASSVGQGFETQYF

J: TRBJ1-6
V: TRBV4-3
CDR3: CASSQDTGSSYNSPLHF

J: TRBJ1-2
V: TRBV2
CDR3: CASSERGSSGYTF

J: TRBJ1-1
V: TRBV6-2/TRBV6-3
CDR3: CASSNRFSTEAFF

J: TRBJ2-5
V: TRBV28
CDR3: CASNTGGETQYF

J: TRBJ2-5
V: TRBV5-4
CDR3: CASSLAGETQYF

J: TRBJ1-5
V: TRBV29-1
CDR3: CSVGPGTVHQPQHF

J: TRBJ2-1
V: TRBV7-2
CDR3: CASRPAGYNEQFF

J: TRBJ1-1
V: TRBV7-2
CDR3: CASSLSLADEAFF

J: TRBJ1-1
V: TRBV10-3
CDR3: CAISDGNTEAFF

J: TRBJ1-1
V: TRBV6-1
CDR3: CASSDWRSVTEAFF

J: TRBJ1-5
V: TRBV6-5
CDR3: CASRKQGAHVGHF

J: TRBJ2-1
V: TRBV15
CDR3: CATSGRRGSEQFF

J: TRBJ1-4
V: TRBV7-2
CDR3: CASSLVGTGEGEKLFF

J: TRBJ2-5
V: TRBV20-1
CDR3: CSASQGQTQYF